These 27 T cell receptor beta chains share one sample of origin, sequenced in a study of PD-1 blockade in mismatch repair-deficient tumors. Generated by immunoSEQ multiplex PCR, the TCRdb table keeps only in-frame clones and is missing some. The profile shows 40,000 to 65,000 clones, more than 65% of them singletons. The source was peripheral blood, collected 20 weeks after starting pembrolizumab. The receptor source for this set is an adult with mismatch repair-deficient cancer.

The rearrangement links TRBV5-1 to TRBJ2-1, with a possible D match to TRBD1 (6 bases). V shed 4 bases and J shed 1 base, with 12 bases lying between them. This CDR3 spans 15 amino acids. CDR1 is SGHRS, CDR2 YFSETQ, per germline. CDR3 loop: CASSPTTGSYNEQFF. CDR3 bases: TGCGCCAGCAGCCCCACGACAGGTTCCTACAATGAGCAGTTCTTC. The whole variable domain, remainder taken from reference TRBV5-1 and TRBJ2-1, is KAGVTQTPRYLIKTRGQQVTLSCSPISGHRSVSWYQQTPGQGLQFLFEYFSETQRNKGNFPGRFSGRQFSNSRSEMNVSTLELGDSALYLCASSPTTGSYNEQFFGPGTRLTVL.

The chain has TRBV27 and TRBJ2-1; 12 bases align to TRBD2. Germline lookup yields CDR1 MNHEY and CDR2 SMNVEV (reference sequence). Trimming took 3 bases from V and 0 from J; bases not matched to a gene: 6. The CDR3 has 18 amino acids. The DNA for the CDR3 is TGTGCCAGCAGTTTGGCTAGCGGGAGGGCGAGCTCCTACAATGAGCAGTTCTTC. It codes for CASSLASGRASSYNEQFF.

This clone was counted only a few times. The rearrangement joins TRBV18 to TRBJ1-5; the D gene is possibly TRBD1 (6 bases). CDR3 length: 15 amino acids. CDR1 and CDR2 from the germline V gene are KGHSH and LQKENI. V was cut by 5 bases and J by 6 bases, with 17 bases left in between. CDR3 nucleotides: TGTGCCAGCTCATCAGACAGGTTAGAGGGTCAGCCCCAGCATTTT. As protein: CASSSDRLEGQPQHF.

The count of this clone is one. The chain uses TRBV10-2 and TRBJ2-7, with D perhaps matching TRBD2 (6 bases). V dropped 2 bases and J dropped 1 base, with 12 bases sitting between them. CDR1 is WSHSY, CDR2 SAAADI, per germline. The CDR3 sequence is 15 residues long. As DNA, the CDR3 is TGCGCCAGCAGTGAGGCGGGACGCCCTTCCTACGAGCAGTACTTC. Translating it yields CASSEAGRPSYEQYF.

The chain is built from TRBV7-2 and TRBJ1-1, with TRBD1 as a possible D gene (5 bases). There are 15 residues in the CDR3. Germline lookup yields CDR1 SGHTA and CDR2 FQGNSA. The V end was cut by 0 bases, the J end by 2 bases, with 10 bases between. The CDR3 nucleotides are TGTGCCAGCAGCTTAGCCGTTGACAGAAACACTGAAGCTTTCTTT. This encodes CASSLAVDRNTEAFF.

This clone has a single count. The rearrangement links TRBV6-5 to TRBJ2-7; 9 bases match TRBD1. The CDR3 is made up of 13 amino acids. CDR1 is MNHEY and CDR2 is SVGAGI in the germline V gene. The J segment lost 3 bases and the V segment lost 4 bases, leaving 1 base of the junction unmatched. CDR3 sequence reads: CASSSDRGYEQYF. CDR3 DNA: TGTGCCAGCAGTTCGGACAGGGGCTACGAGCAGTACTTC.

This clone was counted only a few times. The chain couples TRBV10-3 to TRBJ2-3, with 7 bases lining up with TRBD2. The CDR3 length is 14 residues. Germline loops: CDR1 ENHRY, CDR2 SYGVKD. J gave up 4 bases and V 6 bases, and 7 bases lay outside the gene matches. For the CDR3, the DNA is TGTGCCATCAGCCCAGCGGGAATCGCAGATACGCAGTATTTT. It encodes CAISPAGIADTQYF.

This clone was detected only once. The V gene is TRBV5-1, the J gene TRBJ1-1, with D tentatively TRBD1 (6 bases). The CDR3 consists of 16 residues. Germline CDR1 SGHRS, CDR2 YFSETQ. V dropped 4 bases and J dropped 5 bases, with 21 bases sitting between them. The CDR3 protein is CASSLDRLVLSTEAFF. The CDR3 nucleotides are TGCGCCAGCAGCCTGGACAGATTGGTGTTGTCGACTGAAGCTTTCTTT. Drawing the rest from reference TRBV5-1 and TRBJ1-1, the complete variable domain is KAGVTQTPRYLIKTRGQQVTLSCSPISGHRSVSWYQQTPGQGLQFLFEYFSETQRNKGNFPGRFSGRQFSNSRSEMNVSTLELGDSALYLCASSLDRLVLSTEAFFGQGTRLTVV.

V usage is TRBV7-8 and J usage is TRBJ2-7; 7 bases match TRBD1. The germline V gene has CDR1 SGHVS and CDR2 FQNEAQ. The length of the CDR3 is 14 residues. Losses at the gene ends were 5 bases for V and 7 bases for J; bases not matched to a gene: 11. The chain's CDR3 is CASSPRTGVGEQYF. The CDR3 DNA reads TGTGCCAGCAGCCCCCGTACAGGGGTGGGGGAGCAGTACTTC.

The chain couples TRBV18 to TRBJ2-5, with D unresolved. This CDR3 contains 15 residues. The germline V and J ends were trimmed by 3 bases and 3 bases, with 14 bases remaining between them. CDR1 is KGHSH, CDR2 LQKENI, per germline. The CDR3 coding sequence is TGTGCCAGCTCACCGGTAACTACGTCTAAAGAGACCCAGTACTTC. This codes for CASSPVTTSKETQYF.

In this sample, this clone turned up a few times. This sequence joins TRBV7-9 and TRBJ1-5; D remains ambiguous. V was shortened by 1 base and J by 5 bases, with 12 bases between the two germline ends. Germline CDR1 and CDR2: SEHNR and FQNEAQ (reference sequence). The CDR3 has 15 residues. The chain's CDR3 is CASSLGGVRDQPQHF. The CDR3 DNA is TGTGCCAGCAGCTTAGGGGGAGTGAGGGATCAGCCCCAGCATTTT.

This clone appeared once. This chain joins TRBV7-9 and TRBJ1-2; tentative D call: TRBD1 (6 bases). CDR1 and CDR2 (germline): SEHNR, FQNEAQ (reference sequence). V was cut by 5 bases and J by 4 bases, with 11 bases left in between. CDR3 length: 13 residues. This chain's CDR3 is CASSPSDSYGYTF. CDR3 nucleotides: TGTGCCAGCAGCCCTTCGGACAGCTATGGCTACACCTTC. Full variable domain (missing parts from reference TRBV7-9 and TRBJ1-2): DTGVSQNPRHKITKRGQNVTFRCDPISEHNRLYWYRQTLGQGPEFLTYFQNEAQLEKSRLLSDRFSAERPKGSFSTLEIQRTEQGDSAMYLCASSPSDSYGYTFGSGTRLTVV.

CDR3: CASSGDREQYF. In DNA, the CDR3 is TGTGCCAGCAGCGGGGACCGCGAGCAGTACTTC. This chain connects TRBV7-6 to TRBJ2-7; either TRBD1 or TRBD2 may supply D (5 bases each). V was trimmed by 5 bases and J by 6 bases, leaving 8 bases between them. This CDR3 spans 11 amino acids. Germline lookup yields CDR1 SGHVS and CDR2 FNYEAQ.

The chain couples TRBV5-6 to TRBJ2-7; D remains ambiguous. This CDR3 contains 13 residues. CDR1 is SGHDT and CDR2 is YYEEEE in the germline V gene. V was trimmed by 4 bases and J by 2 bases, leaving 10 bases between them. The CDR3: CASSGLGTYEQYF. Written as DNA, the CDR3 is TGTGCCAGCAGCGGGCTCGGTACCTACGAGCAGTACTTC.

The chain has TRBV5-1 and TRBJ2-7; D is unclear. Trimming removed 1 base at V and 2 bases at J, with 10 bases between. The CDR3 has 14 residues. CDR1 SGHRS and CDR2 YFSETQ come from the germline V gene. The CDR3 loop reads CASSLQDQPYEQYF. For the CDR3, the DNA is TGCGCCAGCAGCTTGCAGGACCAGCCCTACGAGCAGTACTTC.

The V call is TRBV10-3, the J call TRBJ1-2; D unclear. Germline V gene data show CDR1 as ENHRY and CDR2 as SYGVKD. The length of the CDR3 is 13 residues. Trimming shortened V by 5 bases and J by 0 bases, and 7 bases separated the two germline ends. CDR3 protein: CAISTPANYGYTF. The CDR3 region has the DNA TGTGCCATCAGTACCCCGGCTAACTATGGCTACACCTTC.

CDR3 DNA: TGTGCCAGCAGCGGGGAGAGGAACTATGGCTACACCTTC. Translation: CASSGERNYGYTF. This chain uses TRBV5-6 with TRBJ1-2; D call uncertain. This CDR3 is 13 amino acids long. Trimming stripped 4 bases from V and 2 bases from J, with 9 bases between. CDR1 is SGHDT and CDR2 is YYEEEE in the germline V gene.

This chain joins TRBV19 and TRBJ1-5, with D unresolved. CDR1 is LNHDA and CDR2 is SQIVND in the germline V gene (reference sequence). CDR3 length: 13 residues. V was trimmed by 4 bases and J by 5 bases, leaving 9 bases between them. CDR3 in amino acids: CASSNSRDQPQHF. CDR3 DNA: TGTGCCAGTAGTAATTCGAGGGATCAGCCCCAGCATTTT.

The CDR3 spells CASSWEGTSGPTDTQYF. For the CDR3, the DNA is TGTGCCAGCAGCTGGGAGGGCACTAGCGGACCCACAGATACGCAGTATTTT. The chain carries TRBV5-6 and TRBJ2-3; TRBD2 matches 8 bases. Looked up from germline, CDR1 is SGHDT and CDR2 is YYEEEE. Unmatched junction bases numbered 11, after V lost 3 bases and J lost 2 bases. The CDR3 is 17 residues long. Complete variable domain (other parts from reference TRBV5-6 and TRBJ2-3): DAGVTQSPTHLIKTRGQQVTLRCSPKSGHDTVSWYQQALGQGPQFIFQYYEEEERQRGNFPDRFSGHQFPNYSSELNVNALLLGDSALYLCASSWEGTSGPTDTQYFGPGTRLTVL.

The chain recombines TRBV6-5 with TRBJ1-2; D remains ambiguous. Germline loops: CDR1 MNHEY, CDR2 SVGAGI. The CDR3 contains 15 residues. Trimming removed 8 bases at V and 2 bases at J, with 18 bases between. This CDR3 is CASQKKPAGNYGYTF. The CDR3 region has the DNA TGTGCCAGCCAAAAAAAACCAGCGGGGAACTATGGCTACACCTTC.

The chain is built from TRBV11-2 and TRBJ1-1; D is possibly TRBD1 (6 bases). Trimming shortened V by 6 bases and J by 2 bases, and 10 bases separated the two germline ends. CDR1 SGHAT and CDR2 FQNNGV come from the germline V gene. The CDR3 totals 13 residues. CDR3 sequence: CASRRDINTEAFF. In DNA form, the CDR3 reads TGTGCCAGCAGACGGGACATAAACACTGAAGCTTTCTTT.

V is TRBV9 and J is TRBJ1-5; the D is unclear. Per the germline V gene, CDR1 is SGDLS and CDR2 is YYNGEE. V dropped 3 bases and J dropped 6 bases, with 16 bases sitting between them. This CDR3 spans 15 amino acids. This CDR3 reads CASSASDNRGQPQHF. CDR3 nucleotide sequence: TGTGCCAGCAGCGCTTCGGATAACCGGGGTCAGCCCCAGCATTTT.

This chain links TRBV11-2 with TRBJ1-2; perhaps TRBD1 as D (6 bases). Germline V gene lookup returns CDR1 SGHAT and CDR2 FQNNGV. Trimming pared 5 bases from V and 0 bases from J, leaving 10 bases between. The CDR3 has 14 residues. The CDR3 DNA follows: TGTGCCAGCAGCCCCCAGGGGTCTAACTATGGCTACACCTTC. It is translated as CASSPQGSNYGYTF.

The V and J genes are TRBV7-9 and TRBJ2-7; 10 bases line up with TRBD2. Per the germline V gene, CDR1 is SEHNR and CDR2 is FQNEAQ (reference sequence). After removal of 5 bases from V and 2 bases from J, the junction contained 0 bases not matched to a gene. The CDR3 contains 13 residues. Here the CDR3 DNA reads TGTGCCAGCAGCAGCGGGAGGGCCTACGAGCAGTACTTC. The encoded protein is CASSSGRAYEQYF.

The chain is built from TRBV6-5 and TRBJ1-2; possibly TRBD1 for D (5 bases). This CDR3 spans 14 amino acids. CDR1 MNHEY and CDR2 SVGAGI come from the germline V gene. Trimming left V 7 bases short and J 0 bases short, with 12 bases between. CDR3 region: CASKQTVTNYGYTF. As DNA, the CDR3 is TGTGCCAGCAAACAGACAGTGACTAACTATGGCTACACCTTC.

The chain has TRBV13 and TRBJ2-7, with 12 nucleotides matching TRBD2. The CDR3 is 18 amino acids. The V gene's germline CDR1 is PRHDT and CDR2 FYEKMQ (reference sequence). The V gene end was trimmed by 0 bases and the J gene end by 0 bases; junction bases not matched to a gene: 6. This CDR3 is CASSLGHETSGSSYEQYF. The CDR3 region has the DNA TGTGCCAGCAGCTTAGGCCACGAGACTAGCGGGAGCTCCTACGAGCAGTACTTC.

The rearrangement links TRBV5-1 to TRBJ2-7; weak D call: TRBD1 (6 bases). The CDR3 sequence is 15 residues long. Germline V CDR1 and CDR2: SGHRS, YFSETQ. Trimming pared 0 bases from V and 5 bases from J, leaving 15 bases between. The CDR3 region has the DNA TGCGCCAGCAGCTTGGTCCTGGGGGCGGGTAACGAGCAGTACTTC. It specifies CASSLVLGAGNEQYF.